The subject of this entry is one TCR beta chain. Antigen unknown. This CDR3 has 18 amino acids. CDR1 and CDR2 (germline): SGHNT, YYREEE (reference sequence). Trimming stripped 1 base from V and 3 bases from J, with 19 bases between. This sample was taken from a study of blood T cells in healthy people across ages. Study outcomes and limitations: Estimates of diversity drawn from one million T cells were considered underestimates. With naive T cell percentage, TCR beta diversity showed a strong correlation.

A J-beta primer mix and a sample-barcoded 5' primer were used in a second PCR of about 7 to 12 cycles. From the 5' RACE reads, TCRdb called clonotypes with MiXCR, one entry per CDR3 protein. The sample lists 850,000 or so distinct CDR3 sequences; about 30% were seen once. This TCR was sampled from a woman aged 80 or over in good health. Sequencing was carried out using blood. V is TRBV5-4 and J is TRBJ2-2, with D perhaps matching TRBD2 (7 bases). The CDR3 DNA reads TGTGCCAGCAGCTTGATGAAGTCGGGGGGCGCCCACACCGGGGAGCTGTTTTTT. Its protein product is CASSLMKSGGAHTGELFF.